This T cell receptor (beta chain) was sequenced during a study of blood T cell repertoires in COVID-19. Study-wide background: Both acute and convalescent COVID-19 samples were obtained from the United States, Italy and Spain. The analysed material was cDNA or gDNA that came from T cells, B-cell-depleted T cells, or PBMCs.

In the study's own analysis: How many nucleated cells were present was estimated from reference gene primer amplification. Generated by immunoSEQ multiplex PCR, the TCRdb table keeps only in-frame clones and is missing some. The D gene and trimming were derived from the DNA, and the V and J assignments and clone size from that table. The data contain tens of thousands of clones, about 90% of them singletons. V was pared by 0 bases and J by 1 base, with 3 bases between. This CDR3 region has 13 residues. Per germline, CDR1 SGDLS and CDR2 YYNGEE. The receptor was isolated from a human donor in a cohort sampled during active COVID-19. The J gene is TRBJ2-3, the V gene TRBV9, with no clear D. Sequencing used peripheral blood. This chain's CDR3 is CASSVAGTDTQYF. CDR3 coding DNA: TGTGCCAGCAGCGTAGCGGGCACAGATACGCAGTATTTT. Based on the CDR3 plus reference TRBV9 and TRBJ2-3, the full variable domain is DSGVTQTPKHLITATGQRVTLRCSPRSGDLSVYWYQQSLDQGLQFLIQYYNGEERAKGNILERFSAQQFPDLHSELNLSSLELGDSALYFCASSVAGTDTQYFGPGTRLTVL.